This T cell receptor (beta chain) comes out of a study of CD8+ T cells in alopecia areata. Turning to the study itself: Twice daily, treated patients received 5 to 10 mg of oral tofacitinib. Notes on the study in general: Higher clonality was seen in lesional scalp than in normal scalp, especially in alopecia totalis/universalis.

Losses at the gene ends were 4 bases for V and 1 base for J; bases not matched to a gene: 5. The CDR3 has 15 residues. Germline loops: CDR1 MNHNS, CDR2 SASEGT. On this clone: Its matching antigen is unknown.

RNA extraction was followed by reverse transcription into cDNA, which acted as the sequencing template. The repertoire was sequenced with immunoSEQ multiplex PCR; TCRdb's copy has only in-frame clones and lacks some. The data show 150,000 or so clones, with 85% to 90% seen just once and roughly 16% held by the top ten. From PBMCs, CD4+ and CD8+ T cells were sorted. The source material was CD8+ T cells sorted from blood, sampled at week 0. The sequence was collected from a human donor with alopecia areata. The chain joins TRBV6-1 to TRBJ2-7; 9 nucleotides align to TRBD1. The DNA of the CDR3 is TGTGCCAGCAGTGGTATCGGACAGGGGTCCTACGAGCAGTACTTC. Translating gives CASSGIGQGSYEQYF.